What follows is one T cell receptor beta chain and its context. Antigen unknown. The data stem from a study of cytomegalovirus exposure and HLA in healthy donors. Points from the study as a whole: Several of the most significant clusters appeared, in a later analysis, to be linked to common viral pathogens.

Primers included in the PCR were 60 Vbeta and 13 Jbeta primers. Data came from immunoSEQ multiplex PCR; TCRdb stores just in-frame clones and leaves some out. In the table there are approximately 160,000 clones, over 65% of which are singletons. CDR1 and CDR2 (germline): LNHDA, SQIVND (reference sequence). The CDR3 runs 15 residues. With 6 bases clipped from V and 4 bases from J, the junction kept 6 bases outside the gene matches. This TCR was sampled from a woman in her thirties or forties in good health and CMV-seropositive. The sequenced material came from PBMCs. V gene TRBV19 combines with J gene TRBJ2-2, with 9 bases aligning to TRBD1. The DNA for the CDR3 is TGTGCCAGTAGCTCCGAACAGGGGGCCACCGGGGAGCTGTTTTTT. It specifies CASSSEQGATGELFF. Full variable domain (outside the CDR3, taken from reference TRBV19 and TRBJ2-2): DGGITQSPKYLFRKEGQNVTLSCEQNLNHDAMYWYRQDPGQGLRLIYYSQIVNDFQKGDIAEGYSVSREKKESFPLTVTSAQKNPTAFYLCASSSEQGATGELFFGEGSRLTVL.